The rows below give T cell receptor beta chains drawn from one sample of a study of blood T cell repertoires in COVID-19. Profiled with immunoSEQ multiplex PCR; TCRdb holds only in-frame clones, not every one. Among a few hundred thousand clones listed, less than 95% were seen once. The sequenced sample was PBMCs or T cells enriched from blood (not recorded which). Source of these receptors: a man younger than 30 who had recovered from COVID-19. CDR3s include the opening cysteine and the closing phenylalanine or tryptophan. The D gene is left open where the match is weak.

V gene	J gene	D gene	CDR3 DNA	CDR3 protein
TRBV3-1/TRBV3-2	TRBJ1-1	-	TGTGCCAGCTCCGGGACACCGAACACTGAAGCTTTCTTT	CASSGTPNTEAFF
TRBV11-3	TRBJ2-2	-	TGTGCCAGCAGCTCCCGCCGGGGGGCGGTCGGGGAGCTGTTTTTT	CASSSRRGAVGELFF
TRBV5-1	TRBJ2-3	-	TGCGCCAGCAGCATATATCCAGATACGCAGTATTTT	CASSIYPDTQYF
TRBV28	TRBJ2-7	-	TGTGCCAGCAGTTTAACCTTGGACAGTTCCTACGAGCAGTACTTC	CASSLTLDSSYEQYF
TRBV12-5	TRBJ2-7	-	TGTGCTAGTGCCCTCAGCGGACCTACCTACGAGCAGTACTTC	CASALSGPTYEQYF
TRBV2	TRBJ2-7	-	TGTGCCAGCCCCCTGCTTCCTAGCTCCTACGAGCAGTACTTC	CASPLLPSSYEQYF
TRBV11-2	TRBJ2-7	TRBD2	TGTGCCAGCGGCCCAGTAGCGGGGTTCTACGAGCAGTACTTC	CASGPVAGFYEQYF
TRBV30	TRBJ2-7	TRBD2	TGTGCCTGGAGTTCTACTAGCGGCACCTACGAGCAGTACTTC	CAWSSTSGTYEQYF
TRBV30	TRBJ2-5	-	TGTGCCTGGGATCCAGGGGCCCAAGAGACCCAGTACTTC	CAWDPGAQETQYF
TRBV5-1	TRBJ1-1	TRBD1	TGCGCCAGCAGCCCGGGAAACAGGGGTTTCACTGAAGCTTTCTTT	CASSPGNRGFTEAFF